This T cell receptor (beta chain) emerged from a study of blood T cells in healthy people across ages (dated by TCRdb to the mid-2010s). Looking at the study overall: In model experiments, roughly one uniquely barcoded TCR beta cDNA molecule per two T cells was captured by template switching. Donors were grouped into four age groups: young (average roughly 17 years), middle-aged (less than 40), aged (about 60) and long-lived (around 80). Using the same blood draw, the study looked at two additional independent replicas of 1 million unique cDNA reads for two donors, one aged 18 to 30 and the other aged 80 or older. To avoid experimental bias, donors of different ages were randomly spread across the sequencing lanes. Using deep sequencing normalized with unique cDNA molecular identifiers, the study measured how TCR beta repertoire diversity changes with age. Broad study findings and their caveats: Because the CMV infection status of the donors was unknown, age-related changes in expanded clonotypes may potentially have been confounded. The long-lived group showed more naive CD4+ T cells, fewer expanded clones and increased TCR diversity than the aged group, suggesting age selection. There was a strong correlation between observed TCR beta diversity and the percentage of naive T cells measured by flow cytometry. Observed TCR beta diversity per million T cells fell roughly linearly with age, and a significant reduction was already apparent by age about 43. Bulk unsorted PBMC profiling prevented conclusive comparison of naive and antigen-experienced compartments. Estimates of total diversity from one million sequenced T cells were regarded as lower bounds and underestimates.

From the germline V gene (reference sequence), CDR1 is LGHDT and CDR2 is YNNKEL. V drops 4 bases and J drops 5 bases, leaving 10 bases in between. The CDR3 starts with the cysteine, ends with the phenylalanine, and has 13 residues. CDR3 DNA only is kept here, 39 bases in frame from base 1. Receptor amplification or capture employed 5' RACE. The sample was run on an Illumina HiSeq 2500. A second about 7 to 12 cycle PCR used a sample-barcoded 5' primer and a J-beta primer mix. A unique molecular identifier was introduced onto each TCR beta cDNA molecule by a template-switch 5' adaptor carrying 12 random nucleotides. Each sample yielded at least 2.5 million CDR3-containing paired-end reads. First-strand cDNA synthesis was performed from all RNA using the Mint cDNA synthesis kit, with priming by a TRBC-specific oligonucleotide. After uracil-DNA glycosylase treatment, a first 18-cycle PCR used universal primers M1SS and BC2_uni_R on all cDNA. The authors processed their data as follows. Each sample was normalized by randomly selecting 1 million high-quality reads, each carrying a distinct molecular identifier. Reads sharing molecular identifiers were discarded rather than binned into consensus sequences. MiTCR, set to a Q25 quality threshold and the strictest error-elimination algorithm, was used for CDR3 identification, clonotype clustering and error correction. A nonparametric unseen species model with Euler transformation was used to estimate lower-bound total TCR beta diversity. Using fastp trimming at Q25 and MiXCR clonotype assembly, TCRdb reanalyzed the public sequencing data and kept in-frame beta chains. Every entry covers one CDR3 protein and lists the most common genes and DNA from its rows. The V and J calls shown here were made by TCRdb, not taken from the authors' results. The sample table contains 710,000 or so distinct CDR3 sequences; only one count was recorded for 20% to 25% of them. Together, the top ten hold roughly 22% of the sample.

With regard to this clonotype: Its antigen is not yet known. No per-base quality is available; no much larger clone lies one base away.

Systemically healthy Caucasian individuals from Russia, roughly 40 in total and aged 6 to 90 years, were included as donors. About 10 milliliters of peripheral blood were drawn from each donor into EDTA-treated Vacutainer tubes. Ficoll-Paque density-gradient centrifugation was used to isolate PBMCs, with at least 6.5 million per sample. Trizol reagent was used to extract total RNA from PBMCs, with at least 6 micrograms per sample. For every donor, an aliquot of PBMCs went through flow cytometry to measure the percentages of naive CD45RAhigh/CD27high T cells. The sequence links TRBV3-1 to TRBJ2-3, with an unclear D gene assignment. Source material: blood. The clonotype was recovered from a man between 65 and 85 years old in good health. The DNA sequence is given as TGTGCCAGCAGCCCCAACCCAAGAGATACGCAGTATTTT. Its protein reads: CASSPNPRDTQYF.